This is a list of T cell receptor beta chains from one sample in a study of molecular identifiers for immune sequencing clone quantification. TCRdb itself ran the PCR reads through MiXCR, one entry per CDR3 protein. Counted here are 7,500 to 10,000 distinct CDR3 sequences, roughly 19% occurring once; the ten biggest clones make up approximately 1.4%. What was sequenced was naive CD8+ T cells from blood, with Jurkat cell RNA spiked in. The receptors were sampled from a human donor in good health. Some libraries in this study had Jurkat cell RNA spiked in. Both conserved end residues are part of each CDR3. A D gene is named only where the DNA matches it firmly. Expanded clones are given a class, and other clones once, few, many or no size at all.

- TRBJ2-2 TRBV4-1 medium-sized TGCGCCAGCAGCCAAACTCCAGGGGCCACCGGGGAGCTGTTTTTT CASSQTPGATGELFF
- TRBJ2-2 TRBV12-3/TRBV12-4 medium-sized TGTGCCAGCCGATCGCCGACTATGAACACCGGGGAGCTGTTTTTT CASRSPTMNTGELFF
- TRBJ2-7 TRBV30 many TGTGCCTGGAGCCCGGGTACAGAGCAGTACTTC CAWSPGTEQYF
- TRBJ1-4 TRBV7-9 medium-sized TGTGCCAGCAGCTCGGGGGTCTCCGAAAAACTGTTTTTT CASSSGVSEKLFF
TRBD2 TRBJ2-3 TRBV7-2 medium-sized TGTGCCAGCAGCTTTGCGGGGGGCCCAGATACGCAGTATTTT CASSFAGGPDTQYF
- TRBJ2-7 TRBV4-1 many TGCGCCAGCAGCCAAGCGCGGGCCTACGAGCAGTACTTC CASSQARAYEQYF
TRBD1 TRBJ2-3 TRBV4-1 medium-sized TGCGCCAGCAGCGTCCGGGACAGGGGCCTCACAGATACGCAGTATTTT CASSVRDRGLTDTQYF
- TRBJ2-3 TRBV5-4 medium-sized TGTGCCAGCAGCTTTCGACAGCAATGGGATACGCAGTATTTT CASSFRQQWDTQYF
- TRBJ1-1 TRBV7-9 medium-sized TGTGCCAGCAGCTTAGATTCACAGTACACTGAAGCTTTCTTT CASSLDSQYTEAFF
- TRBJ1-1 TRBV29-1 - TGCAGCGTAGGTCAGTGGAACACTGAAGCTTTCTTT CSVGQWNTEAFF
- TRBJ2-3 TRBV2 medium-sized TGTGCCAGCAGCACTAGCACAGATACGCAGTATTTT CASSTSTDTQYF
TRBD2 TRBJ2-1 TRBV27 many TGTGCCAGCAGTCCACTAGCGGGGGCCTTCAATGAGCAGTTCTTC CASSPLAGAFNEQFF
- TRBJ2-3 TRBV6-2/TRBV6-3 many TGTGCCAGCAGGCCCACTAGTTCGGGCACAGATACGCAGTATTTT CASRPTSSGTDTQYF
TRBD1 TRBJ2-5 TRBV23-1 medium-sized TGCGCCAACCCGGGACAGGTGAACGAAGAGACCCAGTACTTC CANPGQVNEETQYF
- TRBJ1-1 TRBV19 medium-sized TGTGCCAGCCAAGGAAGGAGCGGGACTGAAGCTTTCTTT CASQGRSGTEAFF
- TRBJ2-7 TRBV12-3/TRBV12-4 - TGTGCCAGCAGTTTAGACAGCTTACAGCAGTACTTC CASSLDSLQQYF
- TRBJ2-7 TRBV29-1 many TGCAGCGTCGGGGGCACCTCCTACGAGCAGTACTTC CSVGGTSYEQYF
- TRBJ2-4 TRBV6-2/TRBV6-3 - TGTGCCAGCAGTTACGATATTAAAGGGACTGCTTATGCCAAAAACATTCAGTACTTC CASSYDIKGTAYAKNIQYF
- TRBJ1-1 TRBV12-3/TRBV12-4 many TGTGCCAGCAGAAATGGGAGTCCTGAAGCTTTCTTT CASRNGSPEAFF
- TRBJ2-7 TRBV6-2/TRBV6-3 many TGTGCCAGCAGACCCAATGGACTCAGAATCTACGAGCAGTACTTC CASRPNGLRIYEQYF
TRBD2 TRBJ2-5 TRBV9 medium-sized TGTGCCAGCAGCGTTAGCGGGGGTGGCCAAGAGACCCAGTACTTC CASSVSGGGQETQYF
- TRBJ2-5 TRBV28 - TGTGCCAGCATCCAGGGAGAGACCCAGTACTTC CASIQGETQYF
- TRBJ2-1 TRBV19 medium-sized TGTGCCACTAGCCAAGGGCGAGGGAATGAGCAGTTCTTC CATSQGRGNEQFF
- TRBJ2-1 TRBV7-9 many TGTGCCAGCAGCCGGGACCTGGGTGAGCAGTTCTTC CASSRDLGEQFF
TRBD2 TRBJ2-3 TRBV2 medium-sized TGTGCCAGCAGTGGGACTAGCGGGCCCACAGATACGCAGTATTTT CASSGTSGPTDTQYF
TRBD2 TRBJ2-5 TRBV3-1 many TGTGCCAGCAGCCAAGGGACTAGCGGGGGAGTGTACCAAGAGACCCAGTACTTC CASSQGTSGGVYQETQYF
TRBD1 TRBJ2-7 TRBV4-1 medium-sized TGCGCCAGCAGCCAAAACTCCGTCGGACAGGGTCCCTACGAGCAGTACTTC CASSQNSVGQGPYEQYF